This T cell receptor beta chain was observed in a study of T-cell memory formation after mild COVID-19. Study details: The two donors had largely donor-specific TCR clusters.

The 5'RACE method, run with constant-segment primers, produced TCR alpha and TCR beta cDNA libraries (carrying sample barcodes and UMIs). TCRdb used MiXCR to reprocess the 5' RACE reads, holding one entry per CDR3 protein. The table records under 150,000 distinct CDR3 sequences, 20% to 25% of them present only once. Concerning this clonotype: Antigen specificity is unknown.

Study-level points and caveats: A second wave expanding day 15 to 37 was CD4+-biased; contracting clones were balanced. CD4+ contracting clones were mainly CM and EM; CD8+ ones, EMRA.

CDR1 and CDR2 (germline): DFQATT, SNEGSKA (reference sequence). The CDR3 totals 15 residues. The V end lost 0 bases, the J end lost 2 bases, and 14 bases lay between the germline ends. The sequencing input was PBMCs or a T cell subset sorted from them (not recorded which). The sequence came from a man between 18 and 35 years old who had mild COVID-19 (a few samples of this study predate the infection). Cell type and time point are not known. The genes are TRBV20-1 and TRBJ2-7; D may be TRBD1 (6 bases). The CDR3 DNA reads as TGCAGTGCTAGAGAAGGGCAGGGGAACACCTACGAGCAGTACTTC. Its protein product is CSAREGQGNTYEQYF.